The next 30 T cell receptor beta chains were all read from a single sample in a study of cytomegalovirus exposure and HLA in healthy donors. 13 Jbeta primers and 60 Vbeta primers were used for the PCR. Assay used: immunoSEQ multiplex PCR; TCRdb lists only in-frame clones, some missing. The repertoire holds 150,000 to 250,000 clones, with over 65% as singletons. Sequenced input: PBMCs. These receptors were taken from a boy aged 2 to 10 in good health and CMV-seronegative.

The CDR3: CASSFDRRHTEAFF. In DNA, the CDR3 is TGCGCCAGCAGCTTTGACAGGCGACACACTGAAGCTTTCTTT. The chain joins TRBV5-1 to TRBJ1-1, with a tentative D call TRBD1 (6 bases). This CDR3 contains 14 residues. Trimming took off 2 bases at V and 3 bases at J, with 11 bases between the two ends. Germline V gene data show CDR1 as SGHRS and CDR2 as YFSETQ.

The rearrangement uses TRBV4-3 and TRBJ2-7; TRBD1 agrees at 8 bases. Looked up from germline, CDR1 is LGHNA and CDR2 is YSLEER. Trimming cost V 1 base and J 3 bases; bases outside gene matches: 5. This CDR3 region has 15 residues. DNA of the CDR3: TGCGCCAGCAGCCAAGTACACAGGGGGAGCTACGAGCAGTACTTC. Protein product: CASSQVHRGSYEQYF.

CDR3 sequence (DNA): TGTGCCAGTTCGCCGGGGAGGAACTATGGCTACACCTTC. It yields the protein CASSPGRNYGYTF. V is TRBV19 and J is TRBJ1-2; D is undetermined. V lost 8 bases and J 2 bases, leaving 12 bases between the germline ends. This CDR3 has 13 amino acids. Looked up from germline, CDR1 is LNHDA and CDR2 is SQIVND (reference sequence).

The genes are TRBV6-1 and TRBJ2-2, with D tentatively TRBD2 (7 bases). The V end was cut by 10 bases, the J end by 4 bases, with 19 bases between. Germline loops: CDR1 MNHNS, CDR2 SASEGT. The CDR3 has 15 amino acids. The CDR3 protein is CATTLVGGLTGELFF. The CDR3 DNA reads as TGTGCCACTACCCTGGTGGGGGGGCTCACCGGGGAGCTGTTTTTT.

As DNA, the CDR3 is TGCGCCAGAAGGACAGCAACTGAAGCTTTCTTT. Its protein product is CARRTATEAFF. This chain uses TRBV10-1 with TRBJ1-1; D possibly corresponds to TRBD1 (6 bases). Germline V gives CDR1 WNHNN, CDR2 SYGVQD (reference sequence). Trimming took 9 bases from V and 5 from J, leaving 10 bases between them. CDR3 length: 11 amino acids.

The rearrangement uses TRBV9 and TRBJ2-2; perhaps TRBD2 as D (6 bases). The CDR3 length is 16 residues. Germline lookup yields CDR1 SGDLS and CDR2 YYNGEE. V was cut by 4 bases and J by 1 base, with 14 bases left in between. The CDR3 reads CASSLSRGWNTGELFF. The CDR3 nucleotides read TGTGCCAGCAGCCTGAGTCGGGGGTGGAACACCGGGGAGCTGTTTTTT.

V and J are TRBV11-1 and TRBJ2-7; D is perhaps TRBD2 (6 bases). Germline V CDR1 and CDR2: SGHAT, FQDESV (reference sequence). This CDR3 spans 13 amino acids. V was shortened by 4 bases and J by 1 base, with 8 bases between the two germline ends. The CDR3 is CASSWGLSYEQYF. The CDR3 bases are TGTGCCAGCAGCTGGGGACTGTCCTACGAGCAGTACTTC.

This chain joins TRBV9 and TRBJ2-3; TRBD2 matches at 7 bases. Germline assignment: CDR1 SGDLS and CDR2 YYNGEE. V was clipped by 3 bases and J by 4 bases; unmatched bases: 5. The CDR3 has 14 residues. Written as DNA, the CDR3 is TGTGCCAGCAGCGCCGGGACTATACCAGATACGCAGTATTTT. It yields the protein CASSAGTIPDTQYF. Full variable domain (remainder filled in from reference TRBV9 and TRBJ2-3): DSGVTQTPKHLITATGQRVTLRCSPRSGDLSVYWYQQSLDQGLQFLIQYYNGEERAKGNILERFSAQQFPDLHSELNLSSLELGDSALYFCASSAGTIPDTQYFGPGTRLTVL.

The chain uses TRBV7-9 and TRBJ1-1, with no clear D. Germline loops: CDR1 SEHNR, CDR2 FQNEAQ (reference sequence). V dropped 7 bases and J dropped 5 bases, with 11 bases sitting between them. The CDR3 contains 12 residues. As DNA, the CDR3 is TGTGCCAGCACCCCGGGCGGGACTGAAGCTTTCTTT. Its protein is CASTPGGTEAFF. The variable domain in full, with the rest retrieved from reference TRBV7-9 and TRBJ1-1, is DTGVSQNPRHKITKRGQNVTFRCDPISEHNRLYWYRQTLGQGPEFLTYFQNEAQLEKSRLLSDRFSAERPKGSFSTLEIQRTEQGDSAMYLCASTPGGTEAFFGQGTRLTVV.

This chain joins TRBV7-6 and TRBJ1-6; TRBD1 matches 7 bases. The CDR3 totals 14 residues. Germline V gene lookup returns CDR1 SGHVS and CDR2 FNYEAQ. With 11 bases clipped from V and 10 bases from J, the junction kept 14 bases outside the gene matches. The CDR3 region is CAVGDRVDGSPLHF. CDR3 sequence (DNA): TGTGCCGTAGGCGACAGGGTGGACGGGTCACCCCTCCACTTT.

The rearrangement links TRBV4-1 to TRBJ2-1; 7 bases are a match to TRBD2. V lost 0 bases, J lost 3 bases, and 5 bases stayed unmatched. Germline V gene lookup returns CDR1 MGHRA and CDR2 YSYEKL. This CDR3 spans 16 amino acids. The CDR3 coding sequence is TGCGCCAGCAGCCAAGATGCGGCGGGGGTCTACAATGAGCAGTTCTTC. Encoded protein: CASSQDAAGVYNEQFF.

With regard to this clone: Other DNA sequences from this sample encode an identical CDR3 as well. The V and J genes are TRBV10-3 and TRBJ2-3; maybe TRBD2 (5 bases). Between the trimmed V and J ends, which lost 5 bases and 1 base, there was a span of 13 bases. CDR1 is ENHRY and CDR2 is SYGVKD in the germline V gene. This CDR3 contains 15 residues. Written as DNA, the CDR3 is TGTGCCATCAGTTCGGGATTAGCAGGCACAGATACGCAGTATTTT. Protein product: CAISSGLAGTDTQYF.

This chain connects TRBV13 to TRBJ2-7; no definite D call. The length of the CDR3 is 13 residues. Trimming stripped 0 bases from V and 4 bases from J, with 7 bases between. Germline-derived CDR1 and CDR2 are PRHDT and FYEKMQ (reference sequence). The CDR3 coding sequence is TGTGCCAGCAGCTTAGGCCCGGGTTACGAGCAGTACTTC. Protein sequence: CASSLGPGYEQYF.

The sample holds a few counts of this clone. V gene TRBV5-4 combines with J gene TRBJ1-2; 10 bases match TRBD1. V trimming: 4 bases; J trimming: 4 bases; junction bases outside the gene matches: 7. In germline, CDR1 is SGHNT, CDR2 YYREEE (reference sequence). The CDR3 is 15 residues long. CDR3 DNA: TGTGCCAGCAGCATCAACCGGGACAGGGGCTATGGCTACACCTTC. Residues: CASSINRDRGYGYTF.

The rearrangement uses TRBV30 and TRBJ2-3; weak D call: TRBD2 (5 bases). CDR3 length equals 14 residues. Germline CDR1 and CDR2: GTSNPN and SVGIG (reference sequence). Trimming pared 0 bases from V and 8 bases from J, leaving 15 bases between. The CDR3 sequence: CAWSVMDPGVTQYF. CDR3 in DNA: TGTGCCTGGAGTGTTATGGATCCCGGGGTTACGCAGTATTTT.

The CDR3 DNA is TGTGCCAGCAGCTTAGATCGTGACTTCGAAGCTTTCTTT. This sequence encodes CASSLDRDFEAFF. The rearrangement links TRBV11-2 to TRBJ1-1, with no clear D. The germline gives CDR1 SGHAT, CDR2 FQNNGV. The CDR3 is 13 amino acids. Trimming removed 0 bases from V and 8 bases from J, with 10 bases in between.

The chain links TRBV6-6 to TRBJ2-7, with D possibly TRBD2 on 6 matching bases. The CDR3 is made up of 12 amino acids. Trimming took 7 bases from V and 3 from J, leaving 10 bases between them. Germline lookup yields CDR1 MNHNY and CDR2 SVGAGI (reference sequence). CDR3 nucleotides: TGTGCCAGCACCGGGAGTGGCTACGAGCAGTACTTC. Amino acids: CASTGSGYEQYF.

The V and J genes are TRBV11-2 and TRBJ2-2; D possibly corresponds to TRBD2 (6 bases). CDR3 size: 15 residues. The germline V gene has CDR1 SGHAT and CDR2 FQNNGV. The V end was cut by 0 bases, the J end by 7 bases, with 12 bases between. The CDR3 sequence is CASSLDRLVGGELFF. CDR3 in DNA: TGTGCCAGCAGCTTAGATCGACTAGTAGGCGGGGAGCTGTTTTTT.

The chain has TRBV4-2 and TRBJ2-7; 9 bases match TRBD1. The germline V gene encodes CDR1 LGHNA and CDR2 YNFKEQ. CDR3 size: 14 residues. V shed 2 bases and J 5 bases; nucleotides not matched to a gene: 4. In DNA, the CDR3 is TGTGCCAGCAGCCAACCGGGACAGGGCAACGAGCAGTACTTC. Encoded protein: CASSQPGQGNEQYF.

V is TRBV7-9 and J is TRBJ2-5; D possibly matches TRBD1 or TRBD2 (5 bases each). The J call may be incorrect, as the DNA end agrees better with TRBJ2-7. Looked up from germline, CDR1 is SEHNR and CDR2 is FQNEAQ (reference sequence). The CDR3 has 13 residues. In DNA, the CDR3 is TGTGCCAGCAGCTTCAATGGGGGCTACGAGCAGTACTTC. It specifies CASSFNGGYEQYF.

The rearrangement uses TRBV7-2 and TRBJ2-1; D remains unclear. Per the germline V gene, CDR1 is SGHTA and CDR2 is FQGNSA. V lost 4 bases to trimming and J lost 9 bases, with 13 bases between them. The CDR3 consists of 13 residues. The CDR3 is CASSSYVRIEQFF. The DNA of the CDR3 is TGTGCCAGCAGCTCCTACGTCCGTATTGAGCAGTTCTTC.

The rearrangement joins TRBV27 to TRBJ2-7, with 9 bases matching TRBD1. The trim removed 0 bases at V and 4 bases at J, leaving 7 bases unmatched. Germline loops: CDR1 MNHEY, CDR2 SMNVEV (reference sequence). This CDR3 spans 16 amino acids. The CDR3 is CASSLSGQGKGYEQYF. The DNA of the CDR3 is TGTGCCAGCAGTTTATCGGGACAGGGTAAGGGGTACGAGCAGTACTTC.

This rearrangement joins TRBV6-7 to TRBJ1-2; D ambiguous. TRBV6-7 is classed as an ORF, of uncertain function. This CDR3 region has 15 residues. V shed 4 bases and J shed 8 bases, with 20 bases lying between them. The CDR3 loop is CASSFSLWRERGYTF. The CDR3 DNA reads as TGTGCCAGCAGTTTTAGTCTGTGGAGGGAAAGAGGCTACACCTTC.

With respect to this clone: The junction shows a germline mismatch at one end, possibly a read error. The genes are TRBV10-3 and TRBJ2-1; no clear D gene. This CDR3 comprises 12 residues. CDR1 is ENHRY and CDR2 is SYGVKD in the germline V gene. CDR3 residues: CAISKSVDEQFF. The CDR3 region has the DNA TGTGCCATCAGTAAGTCCGTCGATGAGCAGTTCTTC.

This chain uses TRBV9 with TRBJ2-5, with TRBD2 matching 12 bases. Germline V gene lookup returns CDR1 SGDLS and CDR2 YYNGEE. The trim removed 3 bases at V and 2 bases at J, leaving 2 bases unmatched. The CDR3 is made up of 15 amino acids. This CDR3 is CASSATSGRQETQYF. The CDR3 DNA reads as TGTGCCAGCAGCGCGACTAGCGGGAGACAAGAGACCCAGTACTTC.

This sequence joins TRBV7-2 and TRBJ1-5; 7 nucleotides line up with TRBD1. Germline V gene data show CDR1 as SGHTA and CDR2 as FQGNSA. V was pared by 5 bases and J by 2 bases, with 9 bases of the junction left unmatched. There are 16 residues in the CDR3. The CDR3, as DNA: TGTGCCAGCAGCCTAGAGGAGCAGGGGGGCAATCAGCCCCAGCATTTT. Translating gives CASSLEEQGGNQPQHF.

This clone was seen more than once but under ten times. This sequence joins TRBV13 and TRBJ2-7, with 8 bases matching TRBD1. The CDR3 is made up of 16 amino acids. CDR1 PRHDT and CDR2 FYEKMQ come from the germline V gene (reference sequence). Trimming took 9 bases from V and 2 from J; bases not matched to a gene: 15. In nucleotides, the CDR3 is TGTGCCAGTGGGGGAGCTGGACAGGGACCCCCCTACGAGCAGTACTTC. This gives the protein CASGGAGQGPPYEQYF.

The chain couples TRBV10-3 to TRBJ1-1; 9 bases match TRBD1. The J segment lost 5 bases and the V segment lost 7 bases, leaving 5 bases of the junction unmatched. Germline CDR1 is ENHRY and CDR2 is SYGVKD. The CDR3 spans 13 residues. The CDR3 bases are TGTGCCATCAAGGGACAGGGATGGACTGAAGCTTTCTTT. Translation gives CAIKGQGWTEAFF.

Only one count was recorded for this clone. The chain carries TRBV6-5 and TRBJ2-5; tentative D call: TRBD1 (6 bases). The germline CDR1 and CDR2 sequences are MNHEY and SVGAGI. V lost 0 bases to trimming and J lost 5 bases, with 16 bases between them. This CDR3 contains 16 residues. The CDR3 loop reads CASSYSGQLPGETQYF. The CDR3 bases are TGTGCCAGCAGTTACTCCGGACAGCTTCCTGGGGAGACCCAGTACTTC.

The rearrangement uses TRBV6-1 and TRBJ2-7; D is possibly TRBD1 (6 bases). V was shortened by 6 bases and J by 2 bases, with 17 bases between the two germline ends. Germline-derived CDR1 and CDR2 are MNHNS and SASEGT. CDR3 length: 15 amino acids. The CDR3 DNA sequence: TGTGCCAGCAGGGCCCTTAGGCAGGGGCCCTACGAGCAGTACTTC. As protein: CASRALRQGPYEQYF.